Listed here are 9 T cell receptor beta chains from one sample, sequenced in a study of T cells expressing NK-cell markers. Using the 5' RACE reads, TCRdb records one entry per CDR3 protein without DNA. In total, the table holds 500,000 to 600,000 distinct CDR3 sequences. The sequenced sample consisted of blood T cells: a sorted CD56 or NKG2C T cell subset, CD4+ or CD8+ T cells, or bulk PBMC T cells (not recorded which). The receptors stem from a man younger than 35 in good health.

The V and J genes are TRBV5-1 and TRBJ1-4; TCRdb names TRBD1, which stays unverified in the absence of DNA. The CDR3 loop spans 13 amino acids. In germline, CDR1 is SGHRS, CDR2 YFSETQ. This CDR3 reads CASRFPEREKLFF.

This chain uses TRBV9 with TRBJ1-3. Per germline, CDR1 SGDLS and CDR2 YYNGEE. The CDR3 is 16 residues long. CDR3 in amino acids: CASSAHHGISGNTIYF.

The chain joins TRBV5-1 to TRBJ2-3. CDR3 length equals 13 residues. Germline CDR1 and CDR2: SGHRS and YFSETQ. The CDR3 loop is CASSPYGLDTQYF. Supplemented by reference TRBV5-1 and TRBJ2-3, the full variable domain reads KAGVTQTPRYLIKTRGQQVTLSCSPISGHRSVSWYQQTPGQGLQFLFEYFSETQRNKGNFPGRFSGRQFSNSRSEMNVSTLELGDSALYLCASSPYGLDTQYFGPGTRLTVL.

The genes are TRBV12-3 or TRBV12-4 and TRBJ1-3; checking the TCRdb D call of TRBD1 is not possible without DNA. The CDR3 spans 15 residues. CDR3 residues: CASSPGTATGNTIYF.

The rearrangement joins TRBV4-2 to TRBJ2-2; TCRdb gives TRBD2 as the D gene, but with no DNA this cannot be confirmed. CDR1 LGHNA and CDR2 YNFKEQ come from the germline V gene. CDR3 length: 17 residues. The CDR3 spells CASSQEGAGTNTGELFF.

The rearrangement uses TRBV11-2 and TRBJ2-6; TCRdb calls TRBD2, which cannot be checked without DNA. The CDR3 is 18 residues long. Germline CDR1 is SGHAT and CDR2 is FQNNGV. CDR3 sequence: CASSLEAGGVSGANVLTF.

The rearrangement links TRBV29-1 to TRBJ2-1; lacking DNA, the TRBD2 call made by TCRdb goes unchecked. Germline CDR1 SQVTM, CDR2 ANQGSEA. The CDR3 consists of 18 residues. CDR3 amino acids: CSAHGTSGRGGSYNEQFF.

V usage is TRBV4-1 and J usage is TRBJ2-2. Germline CDR1 and CDR2: MGHRA and YSYEKL. The CDR3 length is 16 residues. The CDR3 sequence: CASKPSGVQNTGELFF.

The chain recombines TRBV10-3 with TRBJ2-3; without DNA, the TCRdb call of TRBD2 cannot be checked. The CDR3 totals 13 residues. Looked up from germline, CDR1 is ENHRY and CDR2 is SYGVKD. The CDR3 sequence is CAINPDWKDTQYF.